These 21 T cell receptor beta chains were sequenced from one sample in a study of T cells in women clearing cervical HPV infection. Profiling relied on immunoSEQ multiplex PCR, and the TCRdb table lists in-frame clones only, not all of them. The sample features around 30,000 clones, with approximately 22% in its top ten. The specimen was blood buffy coat. The receptors derive from a woman aged 18-69 years with a cervical HPV16 infection that either progressed to CIN3+ or cleared (not recorded which).

About this clone: The junction departs from germline at one end; a sequencing error may be responsible. The sequence runs out 3 residues before the end of the CDR3; the remainder is reconstructed from the germline J gene. Other DNA sequences in this specimen translate into the identical CDR3. The chain recombines TRBV5-1 with TRBJ2-1, with 11 bases lining up with TRBD2. Germline CDR1 is SGHRS and CDR2 is YFSETQ. The CDR3 has 18 amino acids. CDR3 region: CASRLALAGGVSYNEQFF. The CDR3 bases that were read are TGCGCCAGCAGATTGGCCCTAGCGGGGGGAGTCTCCTACAATGAG.

Notes on this clone: Read data end 3 residues before the CDR3 end; the end is taken from the germline J gene. This chain connects TRBV19 to TRBJ2-3, with 11 bases aligning to TRBD2. V gave up 6 bases and J gave up 2 bases; unmatched junction bases: 7. The V gene's germline CDR1 is LNHDA and CDR2 SQIVND (reference sequence). The CDR3 loop spans 16 amino acids. CDR3 DNA (partial): TGTGCCAGTAGCGACGGGACTAGCGGACACACAGATACG. Its protein product is CASSDGTSGHTDT. In full, the CDR3 reads CASSDGTSGHTDTQYF.

Notes on this clone: The missing CDR3 end, 3 residues past where the read stops, is filled in from the germline J gene. V gene TRBV20-1 combines with J gene TRBJ1-1, with 7 bases that match TRBD1. The CDR3 loop spans 15 amino acids. Germline lookup yields CDR1 DFQATT and CDR2 SNEGSKA (reference sequence). Here the CDR3 reads CSARPTGTAPLEAFF. Incomplete CDR3 DNA: TGCAGTGCTAGACCTACCGGGACAGCCCCTCTCGAA.

For this clone: The CDR3 end is not reached by the read, which stops 3 residues before it; the germline J gene fills it in. The chain uses TRBV19 and TRBJ2-2; D call uncertain. The germline gives CDR1 LNHDA, CDR2 SQIVND (reference sequence). The CDR3 sequence is 17 residues long. The CDR3 bases that were read are TGTGCCACCCGCCCCGTGAGGTCTTCAGCAACTAATGAAAAG. Translation: CATRPVRSSATNEK. The whole CDR3 protein is CATRPVRSSATNEKLFF. The entire variable domain, with the rest obtained from reference TRBV19 and TRBJ2-2, is as follows: DGGITQSPKYLFRKEGQNVTLSCEQNLNHDAMYWYRQDPGQGLRLIYYSQIVNDFQKGDIAEGYSVSREKKESFPLTVTSAQKNPTAFYLCATRPVRSSATNEKLFFGEGSRLTVL.

Concerning this clone: Read coverage stops 3 residues before the CDR3 terminus; the germline J gene supplies the remainder. The chain links TRBV30 to TRBJ2-2; possible D gene TRBD1, 6 bases. The germline CDR1 and CDR2 sequences are GTSNPN and SVGIG (reference sequence). The CDR3 runs to 14 residues. The CDR3 protein is CAYQGKATNEKLFF. Partial CDR3 DNA: TGTGCCTACCAGGGGAAAGCAACTAATGAAAAG.

Incomplete CDR3 DNA: TGCAGTGCTAGAGATATGGCCAGAATTCACACTGAA. Protein sequence: CSARDMARIHTE. The entire CDR3 protein is CSARDMARIHTEAFF. This chain links TRBV20-1 with TRBJ1-1, with D unresolved. Coverage ceases 3 residues before the CDR3 finishes, and the germline J gene fills in the end. V was trimmed by 0 bases and J by 3 bases, leaving 14 bases between them. This CDR3 has 15 residues. Germline V CDR1 and CDR2: DFQATT, SNEGSKA (reference sequence).

Turning to this clone: The read ends 3 residues before the CDR3 terminus; that terminus is restored from the germline J gene. The V and J genes are TRBV6-4 and TRBJ2-1; 12 bases align to TRBD2. CDR1 and CDR2 from the germline V gene are MRHNA and SNTAGT. The V gene end was trimmed by 4 bases and the J gene end by 7 bases; junction bases not matched to a gene: 5. This CDR3 is 15 amino acids long. CDR3 protein: CASSATSGRGNEQFF. The CDR3 DNA, read in part, is TGTGCCAGCAGTGCGACTAGCGGGAGAGGGAATGAG.

Worth noting for this clone: Sequencing ends 3 residues short of the CDR3 end; the germline J gene provides the rest. The rearrangement joins TRBV13 to TRBJ1-1; D perhaps matches TRBD1 (6 bases). There are 15 residues in the CDR3. Per germline, CDR1 PRHDT and CDR2 FYEKMQ (reference sequence). The CDR3 sequence is CASSLLDSQLRGAFF. The CDR3 bases that were read are TGTGCCAGCAGCTTACTGGACAGCCAACTAAGGGGG.

The part of the CDR3 DNA that was read is TGCGCCAGCAGCCCAGGTCTTAGCGCTGGGGCCAACGTC. Its translation is CASSPGLSAGANV. The entire CDR3 reads CASSPGLSAGANVLTF. This chain joins TRBV4-1 and TRBJ2-6, with D perhaps matching TRBD2 (5 bases). The read stops 3 residues short of the end of the CDR3; the missing end is completed from the germline J gene. The CDR3 has 16 amino acids. Trimming removed 4 bases from V and 2 bases from J, with 12 bases in between. Germline CDR1 is MGHRA and CDR2 is YSYEKL.

CDR3 in amino acids: CSARERYEQFF. CDR3 bases read: TGCAGTGCTAGAGAGCGGTATGAG. This rearrangement joins TRBV20-1 to TRBJ2-1, with D uncertain. The read ends 3 residues before the CDR3 terminus; that terminus is restored from the germline J gene. There are 11 residues in the CDR3. Trimming took off 0 bases at V and 8 bases at J, with 5 bases between the two ends. Germline CDR1 and CDR2: DFQATT and SNEGSKA (reference sequence).

A word on this clone: The CDR3 is cut off 3 residues early in the read; its end comes from the germline J gene. The chain employs TRBV18 and TRBJ2-1, with a weak D call TRBD2 (5 bases). The CDR3 extends over 16 amino acids. V was clipped by 4 bases and J by 9 bases, with 22 bases between them. Per germline, CDR1 KGHSH and CDR2 LQKENI. CDR3 bases read: TGTGCCAGCTCACTCCTCTCGGCACTAGAGGCCGGTGAG. Translated: CASSLLSALEAGE. The CDR3 as a whole reads CASSLLSALEAGEQFF.

Of note for this clone: From the germline J gene comes the end of the CDR3, since the read stops 3 residues before it. The chain joins TRBV7-3 to TRBJ1-1; D not certain. Deletions cut 8 bases from V and 0 bases from J, with 10 bases between. Germline loops: CDR1 SGHTA, CDR2 FQGTGA. The CDR3 spans 13 residues. Here the CDR3 reads CASAEFMNTEAFF. CDR3 DNA, as far as it was read: TGTGCCAGCGCAGAATTTATGAACACTGAA.

In the case of this clone: The observed sequence ends 3 residues before the CDR3 terminus, with the missing tail filled in from the germline J gene. J is TRBJ2-5 and V is TRBV28, with 7 bases fitting TRBD1. The germline CDR1 and CDR2 sequences are MDHEN and SYDVKM. This CDR3 spans 17 amino acids. V was pared by 2 bases and J by 4 bases, with 13 bases of the junction left unmatched. The CDR3 protein is CASSLERSDRVGETQYF. The covered CDR3 bases are TGTGCCAGCAGTTTAGAAAGGTCCGACAGGGTCGGAGAGACC.

Comments on this clone: The read falls 3 residues short of the CDR3 end, and the missing part is taken from the germline J gene. The rearrangement links TRBV2 to TRBJ2-3, with D unclear. The CDR3 sequence is 15 residues long. Germline CDR1 is SNHLY and CDR2 is FYNNEI. CDR3 residues: CASSEGSAAGQPQYF. The sequenced CDR3 bases are TGTGCCAGCAGTGAAGGGTCGGCGGCCGGTCAGCCG.

With regard to this clone: The CDR3 end lies 3 residues beyond the end of the read and is filled in from the germline J gene. This rearrangement joins TRBV27 to TRBJ2-3, with TRBD2 matching over 12 bases. J lost 3 bases, V lost 6 bases, and 4 bases had no gene match. Germline CDR1 is MNHEY and CDR2 is SMNVEV (reference sequence). The CDR3 has 15 amino acids. The sequenced CDR3 bases are TGTGCCAGCAGCTCTAGCGGGAGGGTTACAGATACG. Its translation: CASSSSGRVTDT. The full CDR3 protein reads CASSSSGRVTDTQYF.

With respect to this clone: Sequencing ends 3 residues short of the CDR3 end; the germline J gene provides the rest. The rearrangement joins TRBV19 to TRBJ1-2; D unresolved. Per germline, CDR1 LNHDA and CDR2 SQIVND (reference sequence). The CDR3 spans 13 residues. Partial CDR3 DNA: TGTGCCAGTAGGGTAGCGGGATCAGATACC. Translating it yields CASRVAGSDT. The full CDR3 protein is CASRVAGSDTYTF.

Comments on this clone: Read sequence stops 3 residues before the CDR3 end, and the germline J gene provides the missing end. The rearrangement uses TRBV19 and TRBJ2-3; 7 bases fit TRBD2. The V gene's germline CDR1 is LNHDA and CDR2 SQIVND (reference sequence). Unmatched junction bases numbered 7, after V lost 7 bases and J lost 0 bases. The CDR3 consists of 15 residues. CDR3 loop: CASNTQRGSTDTQYF. CDR3 bases read: TGTGCCAGTAATACCCAGCGGGGTAGCACAGATACG.

As regards this clone: The CDR3 is cut off 3 residues early in the read; its end comes from the germline J gene. The chain uses TRBV7-9 and TRBJ2-7; D uncertain. V was cut by 2 bases and J by 5 bases, with 10 bases left in between. The CDR3 loop spans 13 amino acids. Germline V lookup: CDR1 SEHNR, CDR2 FQNEAQ (reference sequence). Partial CDR3 DNA: TGTGCCAGCAGCTTAATGGCACCCAACGAG. Translation: CASSLMAPNE. The whole CDR3 sequence reads CASSLMAPNEQYF.

A word on this clone: The read is 3 residues too short to cover the CDR3 end, so that end is filled in from the germline J gene. The chain recombines TRBV7-9 with TRBJ2-7; 9 bases match TRBD1. The CDR3 is 15 amino acids. The J segment lost 3 bases and the V segment lost 5 bases, leaving 8 bases of the junction unmatched. Germline lookup yields CDR1 SEHNR and CDR2 FQNEAQ (reference sequence). The part of the CDR3 DNA that was read is TGTGCCAGCAGCACGGGACAGGGTACCTTCTACGAG. Translated: CASSTGQGTFYE. The whole CDR3 is CASSTGQGTFYEQYF.

With respect to this clone: The read terminates 3 residues ahead of where the CDR3 ends, so the germline J gene completes it. This chain uses TRBV2 with TRBJ2-1; TRBD2 agrees at 7 bases. The junction had 10 bases not matched to a gene; V was cut back by 7 bases and J by 7 bases. The CDR3 has 14 residues. Per the germline V gene, CDR1 is SNHLY and CDR2 is FYNNEI. The CDR3: CASMAGVWRNEQFF. The CDR3 bases that were read are TGTGCCAGCATGGCGGGAGTTTGGAGGAATGAG.

A remark on this clone: The CDR3 end is not reached by the read, which stops 3 residues before it; the germline J gene fills it in. The chain carries TRBV19 and TRBJ1-2, with TRBD1 matching 8 bases. Germline assignment: CDR1 LNHDA and CDR2 SQIVND (reference sequence). The CDR3 spans 14 residues. The CDR3 protein is CASSTGTGSYDYTF. CDR3 DNA (partial): TGTGCCAGTAGTACCGGGACAGGTAGCTACGAC.